One and the same sample provided the 28 T cell receptor beta chains below, sequenced in a study of blood T cells in healthy people across ages. A second PCR, run for about 6 to 11 cycles, used a sample-barcoded 5' primer plus a J-beta primer mix. From the 5' RACE reads, TCRdb called clonotypes with MiXCR, one entry per CDR3 protein. The table shows around 1,800,000 distinct CDR3 sequences, with roughly two fifths occurring only once. The sequenced material came from blood. The receptors were gathered from a human donor in good health.

The chain couples TRBV29-1 to TRBJ2-1, with D possibly TRBD2 on 6 matching bases. This CDR3 region has 15 residues. Per germline, CDR1 SQVTM and CDR2 ANQGSEA. Trimming stripped 7 bases from V and 1 base from J, with 17 bases between. CDR3: CSGRGAAGSYNEQFF. CDR3 sequence (DNA): TGCAGCGGGAGGGGCGCGGCAGGGTCCTACAATGAGCAGTTCTTC.

This clonotype has a count of ten or more. The chain uses TRBV29-1 and TRBJ2-1, with TRBD2 matching 9 bases. After removal of 7 bases from V and 5 bases from J, the junction contained 6 bases not matched to a gene. Germline CDR1 and CDR2: SQVTM and ANQGSEA. This CDR3 is built from 13 residues. This chain's CDR3 is CSGGLAGDNEQFF. DNA for the CDR3: TGCAGCGGTGGGTTAGCGGGGGACAATGAGCAGTTCTTC.

The J gene is TRBJ2-7, the V gene TRBV11-1, with 7 positions matching TRBD1. In germline, CDR1 is SGHAT, CDR2 FQDESV (reference sequence). CDR3 size: 15 residues. Trimming at V came to 3 bases and at J to 4 bases, leaving 9 bases not matched to a gene. The CDR3: CASSFTGAVLYEQYF. The DNA of the CDR3 is TGTGCCAGCAGCTTTACAGGGGCCGTTTTGTACGAGCAGTACTTC.

The V call is TRBV24-1, the J call TRBJ2-4; D possibly corresponds to TRBD1 (5 bases). The V gene's germline CDR1 is KGHDR and CDR2 SFDVKD. Trimming removed 3 bases from V and 1 base from J, with 12 bases in between. This CDR3 has 16 residues. CDR3 nucleotide sequence: TGTGCCACCAGTGATGGAGACAGTATCGCCAAAAACATTCAGTACTTC. It translates to CATSDGDSIAKNIQYF.

Of note for this clonotype: Relative to the germline gene, one junction end is altered; a read error may explain this. The chain carries TRBV9 and TRBJ2-1; tentative D call: TRBD1 (5 bases). The CDR3 is 15 amino acids. CDR1 SGDLS and CDR2 YYNGEE come from the germline V gene. CDR3 nucleotide sequence: TGTGCCAGCAGCGTAGGGCAGGGTCGAAACAATGGGCAGTTCTTC. Residues: CASSVGQGRNNGQFF.

The chain uses TRBV2 and TRBJ2-3; D not certain. Trimming left V 2 bases short and J 10 bases short, with 19 bases between. Germline-derived CDR1 and CDR2 are SNHLY and FYNNEI. This CDR3 has 15 residues. The DNA for the CDR3 is TGTGCCAGCAGTGAACTGGCCAGGAGCTTGGATGCGCAGTATTTT. Its protein product is CASSELARSLDAQYF.

Written as DNA, the CDR3 is TGTGCCAGTAGTATAGATGGCCGGGGGGACCCTAGTGGCTACACCTTC. Amino acid sequence: CASSIDGRGDPSGYTF. The chain links TRBV19 to TRBJ1-2, with D possibly matching TRBD1 (5 bases). Trimming took 0 bases from V and 7 from J, leaving 18 bases between them. Germline V gene lookup returns CDR1 LNHDA and CDR2 SQIVND (reference sequence). The CDR3 contains 16 residues.

This clonotype has a handful of counts. V and J are TRBV7-9 and TRBJ2-7, with D tentatively TRBD1 (5 bases). The CDR3 is made up of 15 amino acids. CDR1 is SEHNR, CDR2 FQNEAQ, per germline (reference sequence). Trimming cost V 4 bases and J 3 bases, with 16 bases left between them. The CDR3 sequence: CASSSLGVDSYEQYF. In nucleotides, the CDR3 is TGTGCCAGCAGCTCCCTTGGTGTAGACAGCTACGAGCAGTACTTC.

This clonotype was seen a handful of times. The J gene is TRBJ1-5, the V gene TRBV5-1; a weak D match, TRBD1 (5 bases). The germline V gene has CDR1 SGHRS and CDR2 YFSETQ. Between the trimmed V and J ends, which lost 4 bases and 1 base, there was a span of 12 bases. CDR3 length: 15 amino acids. CDR3 nucleotide sequence: TGCGCCAGCAGCGTGGAGGGGCAGAGCAATCAGCCCCAGCATTTT. This gives the protein CASSVEGQSNQPQHF.

The rearrangement links TRBV20-1 to TRBJ1-2; D might be TRBD1 (5 bases). Germline CDR1 and CDR2: DFQATT and SNEGSKA (reference sequence). CDR3 size: 14 residues. V was trimmed by 3 bases and J by 8 bases, leaving 19 bases between them. The chain's CDR3 is CSASPRLFEGGYTF. For the CDR3, the DNA is TGCAGTGCTAGCCCCCGTCTATTCGAGGGGGGCTACACCTTC.

This clonotype came up a few times. The chain joins TRBV7-9 to TRBJ2-1, with TRBD2 identical over 8 bases. Germline V lookup: CDR1 SEHNR, CDR2 FQNEAQ (reference sequence). V trimming: 5 bases; J trimming: 5 bases; junction bases outside the gene matches: 11. CDR3 length: 16 amino acids. CDR3 sequence reads: CASSLNPGLAHNEQFF. The CDR3 DNA follows: TGTGCCAGCAGCCTAAACCCCGGACTAGCTCACAATGAGCAGTTCTTC.

This clonotype was counted many times. The gene calls are TRBV24-1 and TRBJ1-5; D gene unclear. The CDR3 consists of 13 residues. V dropped 4 bases and J dropped 6 bases, with 9 bases sitting between them. Germline values: CDR1 KGHDR, CDR2 SFDVKD. The CDR3 protein is CATSDQAAQPQHF. The DNA for the CDR3 is TGTGCCACCAGTGACCAGGCTGCTCAGCCCCAGCATTTT.

This clonotype was detected only a few times. This rearrangement joins TRBV11-2 to TRBJ1-4, with D unclear. V gave up 1 base and J gave up 0 bases, with 15 bases separating them. Germline V CDR1 and CDR2: SGHAT, FQNNGV. The CDR3 extends over 18 amino acids. The CDR3 nucleotides are TGTGCCAGCAGCTTAGTAGGTCGGGGAACCACAACTAATGAAAAACTGTTTTTT. This sequence encodes CASSLVGRGTTTNEKLFF. The complete variable domain, with remaining parts taken from reference TRBV11-2 and TRBJ1-4, reads EAGVAQSPRYKIIEKRQSVAFWCNPISGHATLYWYQQILGQGPKLLIQFQNNGVVDDSQLPKDRFSAERLKGVDSTLKIQPAKLEDSAVYLCASSLVGRGTTTNEKLFFGSGTQLSVL.

The J gene is TRBJ2-7, the V gene TRBV5-1; unclear D gene. This CDR3 is 14 amino acids long. Trimming shortened V by 1 base and J by 1 base, and 9 bases separated the two germline ends. In germline, CDR1 is SGHRS, CDR2 YFSETQ. CDR3 nucleotide sequence: TGCGCCAGCAGCTTGATCGAGGCGTCCTACGAGCAGTACTTC. It yields the protein CASSLIEASYEQYF.

The sample holds a few counts of this clonotype. The J gene is TRBJ2-5, the V gene TRBV7-2; D could derive from TRBD1 or TRBD2 (5 bases each). V lost 1 base and J lost 5, with 14 bases in between. Germline V gene lookup returns CDR1 SGHTA and CDR2 FQGNSA. This CDR3 has 15 residues. This CDR3 reads CASSLGGALLETQYF. The CDR3 DNA follows: TGTGCCAGCAGCTTAGGAGGGGCGCTTCTGGAGACCCAGTACTTC.

The genes are TRBV20-1 and TRBJ1-2; D gene uncertain. Germline lookup yields CDR1 DFQATT and CDR2 SNEGSKA (reference sequence). This CDR3 region has 15 residues. Trimming removed 0 bases from V and 1 base from J, with 12 bases in between. This CDR3 is CSARDTERSNYGYTF. The CDR3 region has the DNA TGCAGTGCTAGAGATACCGAAAGGAGTAACTATGGCTACACCTTC.

The genes are TRBV9 and TRBJ1-2, with D possibly matching TRBD1 (6 bases). CDR1 is SGDLS and CDR2 is YYNGEE in the germline V gene. CDR3 length: 15 residues. Trimming took off 3 bases at V and 4 bases at J, with 16 bases between the two ends. In nucleotides, the CDR3 is TGTGCCAGCAGCGCCCCGACAGGCAGCCCCTATGGCTACACCTTC. It encodes CASSAPTGSPYGYTF. The variable domain in full, completed from reference TRBV9 and TRBJ1-2, reads DSGVTQTPKHLITATGQRVTLRCSPRSGDLSVYWYQQSLDQGLQFLIQYYNGEERAKGNILERFSAQQFPDLHSELNLSSLELGDSALYFCASSAPTGSPYGYTFGSGTRLTVV.

This clonotype occurred a few times. This chain connects TRBV5-1 to TRBJ2-1, with D uncertain. V was pared by 0 bases and J by 3 bases, with 10 bases between. Per germline, CDR1 SGHRS and CDR2 YFSETQ. The CDR3 totals 15 residues. CDR3 nucleotides: TGCGCCAGCAGCTTGGGTGCAGGCTTCTACAATGAGCAGTTCTTC. It specifies CASSLGAGFYNEQFF.

The chain is built from TRBV6-1 and TRBJ2-7; D may match TRBD1 or TRBD2 (5 bases each). V lost 11 bases, J lost 0 bases, and 20 bases lay in between. Germline loops: CDR1 MNHNS, CDR2 SASEGT. The CDR3 has 15 amino acids. The DNA of the CDR3 is TGTGCCGGCACCGGGACCGTCACCAGCTCCTACGAGCAGTACTTC. Its translation is CAGTGTVTSSYEQYF.

The chain combines TRBV5-5 with TRBJ1-2, with D tentatively TRBD1 (5 bases). The CDR3 totals 14 residues. Trimming stripped 2 bases from V and 2 bases from J, with 10 bases between. Looked up from germline, CDR1 is SGHKS and CDR2 is YYEKEE (reference sequence). In DNA form, the CDR3 reads TGTGCCAGCAGCTTCGGGGACCAAAACTATGGCTACACCTTC. Protein product: CASSFGDQNYGYTF.

This chain uses TRBV5-8 with TRBJ1-4; D gene uncertain. Germline V gene sequence: CDR1 SGHTS, CDR2 YDEGEE. The CDR3 length is 12 residues. V lost 5 bases and J 8 bases, leaving 10 bases between the germline ends. The chain's CDR3 is CASRANVEKLFF. The DNA for the CDR3 is TGTGCCAGCAGGGCAAACGTAGAAAAACTGTTTTTT.

The table lists this clonotype with a count of one. This chain links TRBV4-1 with TRBJ2-2; maybe TRBD2 (5 bases). The CDR3 runs to 10 residues. CDR1 is MGHRA and CDR2 is YSYEKL in the germline V gene. V was shortened by 5 bases and J by 16 bases, with 11 bases between the two germline ends. CDR3 in amino acids: CASSSKEGFF. CDR3 in DNA: TGCGCCAGCAGCTCTAAAGAGGGGTTTTTT.

The V and J genes are TRBV6-1 and TRBJ1-1; TRBD1 might be the D (5 bases). Deletions cut 7 bases from V and 7 bases from J, with 13 bases between. Germline values: CDR1 MNHNS, CDR2 SASEGT. The CDR3 length is 12 residues. CDR3 region: CASTSTGIEAFF. For the CDR3, the DNA is TGTGCCAGCACCAGCACAGGCATTGAAGCTTTCTTT.

This clonotype was detected once. This rearrangement joins TRBV6-1 to TRBJ1-2, with unresolved D. The CDR3 length is 13 residues. V lost 7 bases and J lost 4, with 13 bases in between. Germline CDR1 and CDR2: MNHNS and SASEGT. This chain's CDR3 is CASTGLGFYGYTF. CDR3 coding DNA: TGTGCCAGCACGGGCCTAGGGTTCTATGGCTACACCTTC.

This chain uses TRBV25-1 with TRBJ2-1, with 14 bases identical to TRBD2. CDR3 size: 15 residues. The germline gives CDR1 MGHDK, CDR2 SYGVNS. The ends lost 4 bases at V and 6 bases at J; junction bases unmatched: 2. The CDR3 DNA reads TGTGCCAGCAGTGCGACTAGCGGGGGGGGCAATGAGCAGTTCTTC. Its protein product is CASSATSGGGNEQFF. Full variable domain (remainder filled in from reference TRBV25-1 and TRBJ2-1): EADIYQTPRYLVIGTGKKITLECSQTMGHDKMYWYQQDPGMELHLIHYSYGVNSTEKGDLSSESTVSRIRTEHFPLTLESARPSHTSQYLCASSATSGGGNEQFFGPGTRLTVL.

This clonotype was seen more than once but under ten times. V gene TRBV11-2 combines with J gene TRBJ2-1; D not resolved. V dropped 3 bases and J dropped 9 bases, with 15 bases sitting between them. Germline V gene data show CDR1 as SGHAT and CDR2 as FQNNGV. The CDR3 consists of 14 residues. CDR3 loop: CASSFNRVSGEQFF. CDR3 nucleotides: TGTGCCAGCAGCTTTAATAGGGTGTCCGGTGAGCAGTTCTTC.

The chain has TRBV20-1 and TRBJ2-1, with 8 bases identical to TRBD2. CDR1 is DFQATT and CDR2 is SNEGSKA in the germline V gene (reference sequence). J was trimmed by 6 bases and V by 3 bases; bases with no gene match: 10. CDR3 length equals 15 residues. Here the CDR3 reads CSASLPGGERNEQFF. The CDR3 coding sequence is TGCAGTGCTAGTTTACCGGGGGGGGAGCGCAATGAGCAGTTCTTC.

The sample holds a few counts of this clonotype. V is TRBV12-3 or TRBV12-4 and J is TRBJ1-6, with 8 bases that match TRBD1. The junction had 9 bases not matched to a gene; V was cut back by 6 bases and J by 8 bases. The CDR3 is 15 amino acids. The CDR3 loop is CASSQTGVEYSPLHF. Written as DNA, the CDR3 is TGTGCCAGCAGCCAGACAGGGGTGGAGTATTCACCCCTCCACTTT.